This entry is about one TCR beta chain. Its antigen is unknown. The source of the sample is a study of T cell responses to AZD1222 COVID-19 vaccine. Study outcomes and limitations: Reportedly, close to half of spike-specific TCRs are directed against unmutated variant regions. Seropositive status at baseline applied to only five to seven AZD1222 recipients.

Using immunoSEQ multiplex PCR, the repertoire was profiled, and TCRdb retains in-frame clones only, with some absent. The data contain 150,000 to 190,000 clones, 85% to 95% of them singletons. This CDR3 is built from 19 residues. The rearrangement uses TRBV21-1 and TRBJ2-3; the tabulated D call, TRBD2, remains unverified against the DNA. TRBV21-1 has pseudogene status. Sequences were derived from peripheral blood, sampled 28 days after the second AZD1222 dose. The receptor comes from an adult who received the AZD1222 COVID-19 vaccine. CDR3 sequence reads: CASSKVGTSGGYSTDTQYF. In DNA, the CDR3 is TGTGCCAGCAGCAAAGTGGGGACTAGCGGGGGCTATAGCACAGATACGCAGTATTTT.